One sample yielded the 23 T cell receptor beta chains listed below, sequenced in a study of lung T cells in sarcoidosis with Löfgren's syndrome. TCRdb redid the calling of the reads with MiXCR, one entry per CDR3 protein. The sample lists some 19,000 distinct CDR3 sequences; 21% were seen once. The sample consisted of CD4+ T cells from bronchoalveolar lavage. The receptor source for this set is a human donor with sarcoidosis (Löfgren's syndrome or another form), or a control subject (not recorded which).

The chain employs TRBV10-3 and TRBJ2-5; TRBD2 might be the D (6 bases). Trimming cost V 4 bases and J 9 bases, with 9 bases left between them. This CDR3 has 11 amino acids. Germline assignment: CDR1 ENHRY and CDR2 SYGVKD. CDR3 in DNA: TGTGCCATCAGTGGGGGGGAGGCCCAGTACTTC. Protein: CAISGGEAQYF.

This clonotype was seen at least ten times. CDR3 in amino acids: CASTDRGGKDEQYF. In DNA, the CDR3 is TGTGCCAGCACCGATAGGGGGGGTAAAGACGAGCAGTACTTC. The chain has TRBV2 and TRBJ2-7; weak D call: TRBD2 (7 bases). V was clipped by 7 bases and J by 5 bases, with 18 bases between them. Germline V gene data show CDR1 as SNHLY and CDR2 as FYNNEI. CDR3 length: 14 amino acids.

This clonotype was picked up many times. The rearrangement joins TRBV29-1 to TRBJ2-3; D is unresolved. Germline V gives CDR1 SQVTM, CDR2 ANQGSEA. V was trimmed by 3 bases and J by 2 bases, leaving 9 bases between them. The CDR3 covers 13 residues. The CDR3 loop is CSVEKGNTDTQYF. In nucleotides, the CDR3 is TGCAGCGTTGAGAAGGGAAACACAGATACGCAGTATTTT.

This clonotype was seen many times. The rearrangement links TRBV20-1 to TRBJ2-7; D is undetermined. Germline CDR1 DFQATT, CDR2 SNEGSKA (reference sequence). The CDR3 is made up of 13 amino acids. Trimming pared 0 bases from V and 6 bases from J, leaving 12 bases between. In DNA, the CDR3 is TGCAGTGCTAGAGATATTACTATCTCCGAGCAGTACTTC. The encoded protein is CSARDITISEQYF.

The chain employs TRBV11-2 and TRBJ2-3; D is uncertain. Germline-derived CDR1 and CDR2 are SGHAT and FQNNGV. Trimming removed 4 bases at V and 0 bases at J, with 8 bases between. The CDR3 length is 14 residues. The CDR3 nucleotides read TGTGCCAGCAGCTCCCCTAGGAGCACAGATACGCAGTATTTT. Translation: CASSSPRSTDTQYF.

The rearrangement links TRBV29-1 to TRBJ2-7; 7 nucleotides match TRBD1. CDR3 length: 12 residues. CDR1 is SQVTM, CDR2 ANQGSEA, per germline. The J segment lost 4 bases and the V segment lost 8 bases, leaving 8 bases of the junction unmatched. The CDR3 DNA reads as TGCAGCACCCTCGGGACAGCATACGAGCAGTACTTC. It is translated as CSTLGTAYEQYF.

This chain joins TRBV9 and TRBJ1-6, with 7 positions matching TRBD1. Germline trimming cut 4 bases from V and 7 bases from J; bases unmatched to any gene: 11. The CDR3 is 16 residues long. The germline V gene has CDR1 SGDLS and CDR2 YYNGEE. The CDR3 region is CASSLRDSQYNSPLHF. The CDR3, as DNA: TGTGCCAGCAGCCTACGGGACAGTCAGTACAATTCACCCCTCCACTTT.

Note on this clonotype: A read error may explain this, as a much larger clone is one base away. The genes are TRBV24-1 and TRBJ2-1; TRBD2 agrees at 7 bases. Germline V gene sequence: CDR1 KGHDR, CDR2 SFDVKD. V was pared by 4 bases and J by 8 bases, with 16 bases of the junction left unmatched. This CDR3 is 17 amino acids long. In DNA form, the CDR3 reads TGTGCCACCAGTGAATCCCTCGGGAGCGGGGTCGGGGATGAGCAGTTCTTC. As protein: CATSESLGSGVGDEQFF.

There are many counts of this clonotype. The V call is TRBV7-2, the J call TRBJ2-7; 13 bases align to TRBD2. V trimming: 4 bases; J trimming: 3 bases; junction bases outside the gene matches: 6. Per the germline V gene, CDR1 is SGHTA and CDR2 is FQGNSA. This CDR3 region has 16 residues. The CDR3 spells CASSWGTSGVIYEQYF. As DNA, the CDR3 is TGTGCCAGCAGCTGGGGGACTAGCGGGGTTATCTACGAGCAGTACTTC.

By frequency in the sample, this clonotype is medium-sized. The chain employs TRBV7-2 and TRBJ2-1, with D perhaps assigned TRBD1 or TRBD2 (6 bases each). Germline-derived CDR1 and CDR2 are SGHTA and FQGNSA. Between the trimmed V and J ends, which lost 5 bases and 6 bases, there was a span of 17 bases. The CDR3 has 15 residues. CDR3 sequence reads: CASSRGGTRVNEQFF. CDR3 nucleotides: TGTGCCAGCAGCCGAGGGGGGACCCGGGTCAATGAGCAGTTCTTC.

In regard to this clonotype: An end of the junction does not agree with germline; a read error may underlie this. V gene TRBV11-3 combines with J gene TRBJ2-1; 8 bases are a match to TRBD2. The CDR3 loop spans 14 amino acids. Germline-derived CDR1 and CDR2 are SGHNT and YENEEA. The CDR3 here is CASSPRTSSNEQSF. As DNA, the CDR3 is TGTGCCAGCAGCCCACGGACTAGCTCGAATGAGCAGTCCTTC.

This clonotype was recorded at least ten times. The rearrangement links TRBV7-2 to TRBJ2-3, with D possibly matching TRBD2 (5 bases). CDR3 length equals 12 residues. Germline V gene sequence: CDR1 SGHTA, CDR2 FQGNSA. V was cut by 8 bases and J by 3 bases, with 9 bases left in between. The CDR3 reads CASGRTTDTQYF. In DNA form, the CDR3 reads TGTGCCAGCGGGCGGACTACAGATACGCAGTATTTT.

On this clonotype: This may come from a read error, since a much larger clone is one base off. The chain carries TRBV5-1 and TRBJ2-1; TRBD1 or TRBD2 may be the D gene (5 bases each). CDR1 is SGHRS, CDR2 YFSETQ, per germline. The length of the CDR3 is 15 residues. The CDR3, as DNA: TGCGCCAGCAGATTGGGGACCCCCCGAGTCGATGAGCAGTTCTTC. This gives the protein CASRLGTPRVDEQFF.

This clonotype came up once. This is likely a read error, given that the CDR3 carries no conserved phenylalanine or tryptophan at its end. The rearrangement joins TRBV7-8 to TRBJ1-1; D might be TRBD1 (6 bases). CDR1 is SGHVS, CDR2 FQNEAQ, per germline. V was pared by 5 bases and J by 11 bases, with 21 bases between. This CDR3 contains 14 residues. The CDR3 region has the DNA TGTGCCAGCAGCCCACCGTCGAGATATACAGGGGCTTTCCTT. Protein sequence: CASSPPSRYTGAFL.

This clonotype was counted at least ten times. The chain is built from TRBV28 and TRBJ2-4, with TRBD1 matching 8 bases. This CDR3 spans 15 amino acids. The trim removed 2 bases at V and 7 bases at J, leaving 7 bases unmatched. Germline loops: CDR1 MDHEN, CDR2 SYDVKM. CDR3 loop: CASSLRQGQSNIQYF. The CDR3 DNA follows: TGTGCCAGCAGTTTACGACAGGGGCAGTCGAACATTCAGTACTTC.

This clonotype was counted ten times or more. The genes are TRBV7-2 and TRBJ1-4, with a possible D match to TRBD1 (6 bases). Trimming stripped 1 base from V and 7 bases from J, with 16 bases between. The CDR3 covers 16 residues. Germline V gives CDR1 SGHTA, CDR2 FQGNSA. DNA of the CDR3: TGTGCCAGCAGCTTAGGGTCCTGGGACATTTCTGAAAAACTGTTTTTT. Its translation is CASSLGSWDISEKLFF.

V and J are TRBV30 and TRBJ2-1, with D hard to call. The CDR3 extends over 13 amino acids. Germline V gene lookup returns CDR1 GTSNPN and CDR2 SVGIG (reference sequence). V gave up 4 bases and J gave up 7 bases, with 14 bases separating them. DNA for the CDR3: TGTGCCTGGAATTGGGCAGCCCTAAATGAGCAGTTCTTC. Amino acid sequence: CAWNWAALNEQFF.

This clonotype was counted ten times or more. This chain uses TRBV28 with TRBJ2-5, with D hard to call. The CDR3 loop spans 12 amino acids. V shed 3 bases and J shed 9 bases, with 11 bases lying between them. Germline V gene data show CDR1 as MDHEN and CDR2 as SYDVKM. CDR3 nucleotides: TGTGCCAGCAGTTTTTCTGAGAGACCCCAGTACTTC. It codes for CASSFSERPQYF.

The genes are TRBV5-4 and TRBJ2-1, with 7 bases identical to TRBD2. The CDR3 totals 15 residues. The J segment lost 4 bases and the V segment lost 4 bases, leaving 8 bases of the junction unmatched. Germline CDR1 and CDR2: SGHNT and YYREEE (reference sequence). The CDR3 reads CASSVSSGRYNEQFF. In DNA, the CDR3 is TGTGCCAGCAGCGTGTCTAGCGGAAGGTACAATGAGCAGTTCTTC.

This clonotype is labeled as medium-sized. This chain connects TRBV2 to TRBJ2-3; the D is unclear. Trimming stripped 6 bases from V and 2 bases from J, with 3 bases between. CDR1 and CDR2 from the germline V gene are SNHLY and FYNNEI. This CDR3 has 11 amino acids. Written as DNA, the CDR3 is TGTGCCAGCAGGGACACAGATACGCAGTATTTT. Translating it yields CASRDTDTQYF.

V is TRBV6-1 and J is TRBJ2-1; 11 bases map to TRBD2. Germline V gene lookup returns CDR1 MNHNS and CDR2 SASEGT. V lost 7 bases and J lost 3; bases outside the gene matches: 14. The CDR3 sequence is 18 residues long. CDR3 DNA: TGTGCCAGCACTAAAAGTCTAGCGGGAGGAAAATTCTACAATGAGCAGTTCTTC. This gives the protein CASTKSLAGGKFYNEQFF.

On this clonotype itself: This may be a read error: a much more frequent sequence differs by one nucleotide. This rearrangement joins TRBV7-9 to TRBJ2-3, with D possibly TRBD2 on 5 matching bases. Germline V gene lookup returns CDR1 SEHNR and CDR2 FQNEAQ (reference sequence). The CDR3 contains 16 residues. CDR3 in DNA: TGTGCCGGCAGCTTAGTAGCGCGGAGGAGCACAGATACGCAGTATTTT. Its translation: CAGSLVARRSTDTQYF.

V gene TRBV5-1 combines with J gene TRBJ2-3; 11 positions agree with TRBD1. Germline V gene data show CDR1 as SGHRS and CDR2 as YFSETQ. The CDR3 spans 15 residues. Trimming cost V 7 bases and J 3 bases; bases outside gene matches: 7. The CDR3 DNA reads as TGCGCCAGCGGCCAAGGACAGGGGGCGACAGATACGCAGTATTTT. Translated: CASGQGQGATDTQYF.